Here is one T cell receptor beta chain with its context. The source of the sample is a study of blood T cell repertoires in COVID-19. The data were produced by immunoSEQ multiplex PCR, yet TCRdb's version contains in-frame clones alone and is incomplete. The sample carries roughly 25,000 clones, about two thirds recorded once. The CDR3 loop spans 15 amino acids. From germline, CDR1 is LNHNV and CDR2 YYDKDF (reference sequence). The V segment lost 1 base and the J segment 2 bases; nucleotides outside the gene matches: 2. The sample was peripheral blood. The sequence was obtained from a woman of 80 years or more with acute or convalescent COVID-19. J is TRBJ1-5 and V is TRBV15, with TRBD1 matching 7 bases. In DNA form, the CDR3 reads TGTGCCACCAGCAGAGGGCAGGGGGGCAATCAGCCCCAGCATTTT. It translates to CATSRGQGGNQPQHF.